This T cell receptor beta chain was retrieved from a study of blood T cell repertoires in COVID-19. Study-wide context: COVID-19 samples, acute and convalescent, were from the United States, Italy and Spain.

The table lists this clone with a count of one. In the authors' workflow: Quantification of nucleated cells was approximated via reference gene primer amplification. The assay was immunoSEQ multiplex PCR, and TCRdb's table has in-frame clones only and misses some. V and J calls and clone size are given by that table; D and trimming were obtained from the DNA. The sample yields 350,000 to 400,000 clones, approximately 90% seen once. Participants' own reports of clinical history determined their cohort assignment. Germline V CDR1 and CDR2: KGHDR, SFDVKD. Trimming cost V 4 bases and J 7 bases; bases outside gene matches: 8. The CDR3 is 14 residues long.

The chain combines TRBV24-1 with TRBJ1-2, with 7 bases that match TRBD1. The specimen was PBMCs or T cells enriched from blood (not recorded which). The TCR comes from a woman aged 35 to 49 who had been exposed to COVID-19. CDR3 nucleotide sequence: TGTGCCACCAGTGACGACGACAGGGCCTTTGGCTACACCTTC. This gives the protein CATSDDDRAFGYTF.